The sequence of this TCR beta chain was determined in a study of a mutant IDH1 vaccine in newly diagnosed glioma. As concerns this clone: Its antigen is not known.

Assay: immunoSEQ multiplex PCR; the TCRdb copy retains only in-frame clones and omits some. This sample has nearly 30,000 clones, with about nine tenths found just once. Indicated time point: week 5, during vaccination. One vaccine dose held 300 ug of mutant IDH1 20-mer peptide and came with topical imiquimod. Germline V gene sequence: CDR1 MNHNS, CDR2 SASEGT. V lost 3 bases and J 1 base, leaving 0 bases between the germline ends. The CDR3 sequence is 11 residues long. The chain employs TRBV6-1 and TRBJ1-1; no clear D. The input for sequencing was peripheral blood mononuclear cells (PBMCs), taken from a glioma patient whose treatment included an IDH1 peptide vaccine. This receptor was obtained from a woman aged 40 to 50 with glioma. Some clones in this sample may be carry-over from other donors' samples. In DNA form, the CDR3 reads TGTGCCAGCAGTGAGAACACTGAAGCTTTCTTT. This codes for CASSENTEAFF.